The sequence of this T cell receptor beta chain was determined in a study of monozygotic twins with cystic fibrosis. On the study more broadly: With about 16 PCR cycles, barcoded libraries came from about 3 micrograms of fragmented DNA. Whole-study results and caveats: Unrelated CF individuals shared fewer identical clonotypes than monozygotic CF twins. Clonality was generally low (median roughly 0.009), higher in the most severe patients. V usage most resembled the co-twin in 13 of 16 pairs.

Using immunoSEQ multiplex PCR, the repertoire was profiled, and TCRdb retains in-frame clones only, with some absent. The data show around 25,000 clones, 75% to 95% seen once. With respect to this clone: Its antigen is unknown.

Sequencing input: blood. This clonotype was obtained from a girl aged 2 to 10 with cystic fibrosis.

Written as DNA, the CDR3 is TGTGCCAGCAGCTTAAGAGGGGGGCGGTACACTGAAGCTTTCTTT. This gives the protein CASSLRGGRYTEAFF. This sequence joins TRBV7-8 and TRBJ1-1; possibly TRBD1 for D (6 bases). The ends were cut back, 2 bases at V and 3 bases at J, with 13 bases in the middle. Germline CDR1 is SGHVS and CDR2 is FQNEAQ. The CDR3 covers 15 residues.